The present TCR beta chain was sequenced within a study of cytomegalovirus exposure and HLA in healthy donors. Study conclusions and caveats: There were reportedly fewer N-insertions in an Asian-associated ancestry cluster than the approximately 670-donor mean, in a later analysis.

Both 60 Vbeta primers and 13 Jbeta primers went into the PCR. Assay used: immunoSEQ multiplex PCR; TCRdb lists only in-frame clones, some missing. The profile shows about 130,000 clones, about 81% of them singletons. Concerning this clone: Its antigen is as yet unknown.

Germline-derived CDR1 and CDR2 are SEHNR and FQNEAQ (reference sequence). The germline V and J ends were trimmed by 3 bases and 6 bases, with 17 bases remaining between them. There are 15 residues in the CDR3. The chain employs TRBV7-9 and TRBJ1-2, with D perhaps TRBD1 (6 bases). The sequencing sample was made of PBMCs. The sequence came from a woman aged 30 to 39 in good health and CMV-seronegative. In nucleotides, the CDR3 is TGTGCCAGCAGCTTTTCCCAACTGGACAGCCATGGCTACACCTTC. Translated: CASSFSQLDSHGYTF. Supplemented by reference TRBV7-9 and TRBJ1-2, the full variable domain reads DTGVSQNPRHKITKRGQNVTFRCDPISEHNRLYWYRQTLGQGPEFLTYFQNEAQLEKSRLLSDRFSAERPKGSFSTLEIQRTEQGDSAMYLCASSFSQLDSHGYTFGSGTRLTVV.